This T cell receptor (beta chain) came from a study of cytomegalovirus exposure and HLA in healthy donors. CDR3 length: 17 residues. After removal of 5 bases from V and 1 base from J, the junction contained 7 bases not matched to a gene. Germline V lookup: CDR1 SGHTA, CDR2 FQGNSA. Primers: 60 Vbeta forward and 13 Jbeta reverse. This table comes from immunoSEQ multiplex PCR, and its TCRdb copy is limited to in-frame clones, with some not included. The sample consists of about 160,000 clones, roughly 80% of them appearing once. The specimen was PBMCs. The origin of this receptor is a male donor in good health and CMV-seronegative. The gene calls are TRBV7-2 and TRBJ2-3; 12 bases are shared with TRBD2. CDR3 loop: CASSLWRLAGGTDTQYF. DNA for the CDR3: TGTGCCAGCAGCCTTTGGAGACTAGCGGGGGGCACAGATACGCAGTATTTT.